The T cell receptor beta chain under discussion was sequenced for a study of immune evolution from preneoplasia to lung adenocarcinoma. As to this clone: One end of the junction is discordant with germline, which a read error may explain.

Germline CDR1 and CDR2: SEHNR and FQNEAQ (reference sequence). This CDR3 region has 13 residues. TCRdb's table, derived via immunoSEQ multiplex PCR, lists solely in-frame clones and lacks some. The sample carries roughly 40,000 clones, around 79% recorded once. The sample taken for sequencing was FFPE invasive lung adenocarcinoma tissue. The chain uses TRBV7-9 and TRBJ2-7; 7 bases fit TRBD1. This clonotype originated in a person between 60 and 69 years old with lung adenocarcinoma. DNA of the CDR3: TGTGCCAACAGCTCCGGGACAGCCTACGAGCAGTACTTC. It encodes CANSSGTAYEQYF.